A single sample gave rise to the 7 T cell receptor beta chains below, sequenced in a study of resident and recirculating memory T cells in vitiligo. The repertoire was sequenced with immunoSEQ multiplex PCR; TCRdb's copy has only in-frame clones and lacks some. Among 70,000 or so clones listed, just over 90% were seen once. The sample taken for sequencing was blood. The receptors were sampled from a male donor with vitiligo.

V is TRBV19 and J is TRBJ2-5; 8 bases map to TRBD2. The CDR3 runs 14 residues. J was trimmed by 1 base and V by 4 bases; bases with no gene match: 2. CDR1 is LNHDA, CDR2 SQIVND, per germline (reference sequence). CDR3 region: CASSTTSGQETQYF. The CDR3 bases are TGTGCCAGTAGTACAACTAGCGGCCAAGAGACCCAGTACTTC.

Regarding this clone: Germline is not matched at one junction end, which may reflect a read error. The chain is built from TRBV6-5 and TRBJ2-3; 8 nucleotides match TRBD2. Germline loops: CDR1 MNHEY, CDR2 SVGAGI. There are 15 residues in the CDR3. The CDR3 DNA reads TGTACCAGCAGTTACTTTAGCGGGGGCACAGATACGCAGTATTTT. It translates to CTSSYFSGGTDTQYF.

The chain links TRBV6-1 to TRBJ2-1; TRBD1 is a possible D gene (5 bases). The germline CDR1 and CDR2 sequences are MNHNS and SASEGT. V was trimmed by 3 bases and J by 8 bases, leaving 11 bases between them. The CDR3 runs 13 residues. CDR3 residues: CASSDRWGDEQFF. The CDR3, as DNA: TGTGCCAGCAGTGACCGTTGGGGCGATGAGCAGTTCTTC.

The chain links TRBV6-1 to TRBJ1-2; a weak D match, TRBD1 (5 bases). This CDR3 comprises 12 residues. V dropped 3 bases and J dropped 7 bases, with 9 bases sitting between them. Per the germline V gene, CDR1 is MNHNS and CDR2 is SASEGT. CDR3 in DNA: TGTGCCAGCAGTGACCAGGGTGTTGGCTACACCTTC. Protein: CASSDQGVGYTF.

The chain links TRBV4-1 to TRBJ1-1; D may be TRBD1 (6 bases). Per germline, CDR1 MGHRA and CDR2 YSYEKL. This CDR3 region has 14 residues. Between the trimmed V and J ends, which lost 4 bases and 0 bases, there was a span of 9 bases. CDR3 sequence (DNA): TGCGCCAGCAGCCCCAGGGGCCTGAACACTGAAGCTTTCTTT. Translated, it gives CASSPRGLNTEAFF.

Only one count was recorded for this clone. This chain joins TRBV11-3 and TRBJ1-6, with 7 positions matching TRBD1. CDR3 length: 18 residues. V lost 5 bases, J lost 7 bases, and 17 bases stayed unmatched. Germline V gene lookup returns CDR1 SGHNT and CDR2 YENEEA. The CDR3 region has the DNA TGTGCCAGCAGCCCTACGACCGACAGGGAGCCCACCAATTCACCCCTCCACTTT. It codes for CASSPTTDREPTNSPLHF.

CDR3 sequence (DNA): TGTGCCAGCAGTTTATTCAGGGGAGATGGCTACACCTTC. It yields the protein CASSLFRGDGYTF. This chain joins TRBV28 and TRBJ1-2; D may be TRBD1 (6 bases). Trimming pared 1 base from V and 6 bases from J, leaving 9 bases between. From germline, CDR1 is MDHEN and CDR2 SYDVKM. This CDR3 region has 13 residues.